A selection of T cell receptor beta chains follows, all from one sample in a study of OX40 agonist ivuxolimab in advanced cancers. Using immunoSEQ multiplex PCR, the repertoire was profiled, and TCRdb retains in-frame clones only, with some absent. The sample has nearly 80,000 clones, approximately 85% seen once. Sample: CD4+ or CD8+ T cells sorted from blood, taken in a trial of the OX40 agonist ivuxolimab. The receptors here all came from an adult with an advanced solid tumor such as melanoma, head and neck, liver or kidney cancer. Each CDR3 is given with its conserved first and last residue.

len,v_gene,CDR3aa
15,TRBV7-2,CASSSMGGEYETQYF
15,TRBV6-6,CASRGTGVSNQPQHF
13,TRBV27,CASSAARFYGYTF
15,TRBV19,CASSIETGVNTEAFF
14,TRBV7-2,CASRLRLANYEQYF
14,TRBV6-6,CASSSHQGNTEAFF
15,TRBV6-5,CASSGRQGPNQPQHF
16,TRBV2,CASSRGAGGTPYEQYF
13,TRBV6-1,CASSESDLTEAFF
17,TRBV4-1,CASSQLTGQGARRGYTF
11,TRBV20-1,CSVAGFYGYTF
15,TRBV10-3,CAISGLAGGPYEQYF
15,TRBV4-2,CASTTGIATNEKLFF
14,TRBV30,CAWSFRSPNSPLHF
15,TRBV5-6,CASSSPGQGREKLFF
18,TRBV10-1,CASSTFAAGDLRTGELFF
16,TRBV5-1,CASSPRPTGGTDTQYF
14,TRBV6-5,CASRGSAAGYEQFF
13,TRBV19,CASSIRDSYGYTF
16,TRBV5-5,CASSSLGQGTNSPLHF
18,TRBV4-2,CASSQDGVQVGVRTEAFF
15,TRBV4-3,CASSHRGDLADTQYF
16,TRBV7-9,CASSLELAGTYNEQFF
13,TRBV12-5,CASGFLGNTEAFF
17,TRBV5-1,CASSYIGGAWRGETQYF
18,TRBV28,CASSSVTAINSYNSPLHF
16,TRBV4-1,CASSQDETGTGNTIYF
16,TRBV27,CASSQTPRDRVYEQYF
14,TRBV5-1,CASSSGSEDEKLFF
14,TRBV19,CASNPSTGDYEQYF
14,TRBV30,CAWSVPGARYEQYF
11,TRBV7-8,CASLDYDEQFF
19,TRBV13,CASSFRDRGLGQLRNEQFF
18,TRBV10-3,CAISGAFERGEYTYEQYF
15,TRBV18,CASSPGLAGADTQYF
15,TRBV27,CASSFRAGEAGELFF
16,TRBV7-9,CASSLEPDRGIDGYTF
13,TRBV30,CAWSPRGTQPQHF
13,TRBV2,CASSLDRPYEQYF
13,TRBV6-6,CASSYTSWETQYF
17,TRBV10-3,CAISETVASGSTGELFF
15,TRBV10-2,CASSELRDRAQPQHF